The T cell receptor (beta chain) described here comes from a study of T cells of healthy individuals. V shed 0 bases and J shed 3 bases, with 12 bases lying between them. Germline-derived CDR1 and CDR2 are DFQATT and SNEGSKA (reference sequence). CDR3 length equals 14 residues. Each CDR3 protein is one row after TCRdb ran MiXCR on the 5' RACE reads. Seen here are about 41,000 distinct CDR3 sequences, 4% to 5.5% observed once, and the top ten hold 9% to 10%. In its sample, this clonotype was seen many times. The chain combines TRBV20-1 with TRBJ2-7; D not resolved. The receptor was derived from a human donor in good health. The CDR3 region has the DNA TGCAGTGCTAGAGATTTCTTGCAAGACTACGAGCAGTACTTC. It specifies CSARDFLQDYEQYF.